This entry lists 26 T cell receptor beta chains sequenced from one sample in a study of blood T cell repertoires in COVID-19. Produced via immunoSEQ multiplex PCR; TCRdb's table is partial and in-frame only. The data show around 170,000 clones, less than 90% seen once. Sequences were obtained from peripheral blood. These receptors originate from a man aged 55 to 70 with acute or convalescent COVID-19.

The chain joins TRBV7-8 to TRBJ2-7, with a weak D call TRBD1 (5 bases). The V gene's germline CDR1 is SGHVS and CDR2 FQNEAQ. The length of the CDR3 is 14 residues. Trimming removed 1 base from V and 4 bases from J, with 11 bases in between. The CDR3 bases are TGTGCCAGCAGCTTAGGCAGGGCCCGGTACGAGCAGTACTTC. As protein: CASSLGRARYEQYF. Full variable domain (outside the CDR3, taken from reference TRBV7-8 and TRBJ2-7): GAGVSQSPRYKVAKRGQDVALRCDPISGHVSLFWYQQALGQGPEFLTYFQNEAQLDKSGLPSDRFFAERPEGSVSTLKIQRTQQEDSAVYLCASSLGRARYEQYFGPGTRLTVT.

The V and J genes are TRBV30 and TRBJ2-7; TRBD2 agrees at 9 bases. The CDR3 consists of 14 residues. The germline V gene has CDR1 GTSNPN and CDR2 SVGIG (reference sequence). V dropped 7 bases and J dropped 1; count of bases not matched to a gene: 8. CDR3 DNA sequence: TGTGCCTTTACAACTAGCGGGCTATCCTACGAGCAGTACTTC. Its translation: CAFTTSGLSYEQYF.

The chain carries TRBV30 and TRBJ1-2, with 7 positions matching TRBD1. The CDR3 runs to 15 residues. The V segment lost 4 bases and the J segment 8 bases; nucleotides outside the gene matches: 16. In germline, CDR1 is GTSNPN, CDR2 SVGIG (reference sequence). The DNA for the CDR3 is TGTGCCTGGAACCCGGACCGCAGGGGGTCAATGGGCTACACCTTC. This sequence encodes CAWNPDRRGSMGYTF.

This clone has only one observation. This chain uses TRBV5-4 with TRBJ2-5, with 8 nucleotides matching TRBD1. This CDR3 has 15 residues. V was pared by 1 base and J by 4 bases, with 6 bases of the junction left unmatched. Germline assignment: CDR1 SGHNT and CDR2 YYREEE (reference sequence). The CDR3 DNA reads as TGTGCCAGCAGCTTGACAGGGGGGTTTGGAGAGACCCAGTACTTC. It encodes CASSLTGGFGETQYF.

The rearrangement uses TRBV19 and TRBJ1-2; D uncertain. The germline CDR1 and CDR2 sequences are LNHDA and SQIVND (reference sequence). CDR3 size: 14 residues. Trimming took 4 bases from V and 3 from J, leaving 12 bases between them. CDR3 DNA: TGTGCCAGTAGTACCCCGGGAAGGGACTATGGCTACACCTTC. This codes for CASSTPGRDYGYTF. Full variable domain (outside the CDR3, taken from reference TRBV19 and TRBJ1-2): DGGITQSPKYLFRKEGQNVTLSCEQNLNHDAMYWYRQDPGQGLRLIYYSQIVNDFQKGDIAEGYSVSREKKESFPLTVTSAQKNPTAFYLCASSTPGRDYGYTFGSGTRLTVV.

This clone has only one observation. This rearrangement joins TRBV12-3 or TRBV12-4 to TRBJ1-2; TRBD1 agrees at 7 bases. The J segment lost 4 bases and the V segment lost 5 bases, leaving 4 bases of the junction unmatched. This CDR3 is built from 13 residues. In DNA, the CDR3 is TGTGCCAGCAGTAGGGACAGCTTCTATGGCTACACCTTC. As protein: CASSRDSFYGYTF.

The V gene is TRBV18, the J gene TRBJ2-2, with 8 positions matching TRBD1. Germline CDR1 and CDR2: KGHSH and LQKENI. This CDR3 spans 15 amino acids. V was pared by 3 bases and J by 7 bases, with 7 bases of the junction left unmatched. The CDR3 sequence: CASSPLGQGHGELFF. In nucleotides, the CDR3 is TGTGCCAGCTCACCCCTCGGACAGGGCCACGGGGAGCTGTTTTTT. Combining the CDR3 with reference TRBV18 and TRBJ2-2 gives the whole variable domain NAGVMQNPRHLVRRRGQEARLRCSPMKGHSHVYWYRQLPEEGLKFMVYLQKENIIDESGMPKERFSAEFPKEGPSILRIQQVVRGDSAAYFCASSPLGQGHGELFFGEGSRLTVL.

CDR3 coding DNA: TGTGCCAGCAGCCAGGTGACGGGACAGAGCTCCTACGAGCAGTACTTC. It encodes CASSQVTGQSSYEQYF. V is TRBV7-9 and J is TRBJ2-7, with 7 bases lining up with TRBD1. J gave up 0 bases and V 5 bases, and 10 bases lay outside the gene matches. Germline-derived CDR1 and CDR2 are SEHNR and FQNEAQ (reference sequence). The CDR3 length is 16 residues. Looking up the rest from reference TRBV7-9 and TRBJ2-7 gives the full variable domain: DTGVSQNPRHKITKRGQNVTFRCDPISEHNRLYWYRQTLGQGPEFLTYFQNEAQLEKSRLLSDRFSAERPKGSFSTLEIQRTEQGDSAMYLCASSQVTGQSSYEQYFGPGTRLTVT.

This sequence joins TRBV7-3 and TRBJ1-6, with TRBD1 matching 9 bases. With V trimmed by 1 base and J by 7 bases, 2 bases remained unmatched. CDR3 size: 15 residues. Germline CDR1 SGHTA, CDR2 FQGTGA. The CDR3 DNA follows: TGTGCCAGCAGCTTAATGACAGGGGGAAATTCACCCCTCCACTTT. Protein: CASSLMTGGNSPLHF.

This chain links TRBV6-4 with TRBJ2-7, with 11 nucleotides matching TRBD2. CDR1 and CDR2 from the germline V gene are MRHNA and SNTAGT. The junction had 18 bases not matched to a gene; V was cut back by 6 bases and J by 2 bases. This CDR3 is built from 19 residues. CDR3 loop: CASRGLLAGASLLTYEQYV. CDR3 sequence (DNA): TGTGCCAGCAGGGGCTTACTAGCGGGGGCTTCCCTACTCACCTACGAGCAGTACGTC.

The chain uses TRBV5-1 and TRBJ2-3; a weak D match, TRBD2 (6 bases). Germline V lookup: CDR1 SGHRS, CDR2 YFSETQ. There are 13 residues in the CDR3. V was cut by 3 bases and J by 2 bases, with 7 bases left in between. CDR3 nucleotides: TGCGCCAGCAGCTGGGGACTCACAGATACGCAGTATTTT. Translating gives CASSWGLTDTQYF.

The chain employs TRBV7-5 and TRBJ2-7; the table calls TRBD2, which could not be checked here. TRBV7-5 is a pseudogene segment. This CDR3 contains 13 residues. CDR3 in amino acids: CARSLAPGDEQYV. The CDR3 region has the DNA TGTGCCAGAAGCTTAGCGCCGGGGGACGAGCAGTACGTC.

The V and J genes are TRBV9 and TRBJ1-1, with D unresolved. The CDR3 length is 14 residues. Germline lookup yields CDR1 SGDLS and CDR2 YYNGEE. Trimming removed 0 bases from V and 1 base from J, with 7 bases in between. The CDR3 sequence is CASSVASGNTEAFF. The CDR3 nucleotides are TGTGCCAGCAGCGTAGCCTCGGGGAACACTGAAGCTTTCTTT.

V gene TRBV19 combines with J gene TRBJ2-1; a possible D gene is TRBD2 (6 bases). The CDR3 is 18 residues long. Germline V gene data show CDR1 as LNHDA and CDR2 as SQIVND (reference sequence). The ends were cut back, 6 bases at V and 4 bases at J, with 25 bases in the middle. CDR3 amino acids: CASSDPPVAGRGYNEQFF. CDR3 nucleotides: TGTGCCAGTAGCGACCCCCCCGTCGCTGGGCGGGGATACAATGAGCAGTTCTTC.

The chain has TRBV27 and TRBJ2-1; possibly TRBD2 for D (7 bases). This CDR3 contains 14 residues. The V and J ends lost 5 bases and 4 bases respectively, with 12 bases between them. In germline, CDR1 is MNHEY, CDR2 SMNVEV (reference sequence). CDR3 bases: TGTGCCAGCAGTATGCGGGGGACATACAATGAGCAGTTCTTC. Its translation is CASSMRGTYNEQFF.

The chain joins TRBV24-1 to TRBJ2-1; 11 bases fit TRBD2. V gave up 3 bases and J gave up 5 bases; unmatched junction bases: 8. The CDR3 is 17 amino acids. CDR1 and CDR2 from the germline V gene are KGHDR and SFDVKD. CDR3 sequence reads: CATSDRSSGRANNEQFF. The DNA of the CDR3 is TGTGCCACCAGTGATAGGAGTAGCGGGAGGGCGAACAATGAGCAGTTCTTC.

This chain joins TRBV7-6 and TRBJ2-1, with 8 bases identical to TRBD2. In germline, CDR1 is SGHVS, CDR2 FNYEAQ. J was trimmed by 7 bases and V by 5 bases; bases with no gene match: 4. The CDR3 runs to 13 residues. This CDR3 reads CASSNGLANEQFF. The CDR3, as DNA: TGTGCCAGCAGCAATGGACTAGCTAATGAGCAGTTCTTC.

In this sample, this clone turned up a few times. This chain links TRBV14 with TRBJ2-7; 12 bases agree with TRBD2. This CDR3 region has 16 residues. Trimming at V came to 0 bases and at J to 4 bases, leaving 4 bases not matched to a gene. The germline V gene has CDR1 SGHDN and CDR2 FVKESK. CDR3 sequence reads: CASSQETSGSLYEQYF. The CDR3 DNA follows: TGTGCCAGCAGCCAAGAGACTAGCGGGAGTCTTTACGAGCAGTACTTC. The whole variable domain, remainder taken from reference TRBV14 and TRBJ2-7, is EAGVTQFPSHSVIEKGQTVTLRCDPISGHDNLYWYRRVMGKEIKFLLHFVKESKQDESGMPNNRFLAERTGGTYSTLKVQPAELEDSGVYFCASSQETSGSLYEQYFGPGTRLTVT.

This clone is a singleton in its sample. The V call is TRBV24-1, the J call TRBJ2-1, with 8 bases identical to TRBD2. Germline trimming cut 2 bases from V and 0 bases from J; bases unmatched to any gene: 2. The CDR3 is 16 residues long. Germline CDR1 and CDR2: KGHDR and SFDVKD. The CDR3 protein is CATSDSSGGSYNEQFF. Here the CDR3 DNA reads TGTGCCACCAGTGATTCCAGCGGGGGCTCCTACAATGAGCAGTTCTTC.

This chain uses TRBV6-5 with TRBJ1-2; 7 bases are a match to TRBD1. The CDR3 totals 11 residues. Germline V gene data show CDR1 as MNHEY and CDR2 as SVGAGI. The V segment lost 8 bases and the J segment 10 bases; nucleotides outside the gene matches: 7. The CDR3 DNA reads as TGTGCCAGCCTGGACAGGCGATTCTACACCTTC. Protein sequence: CASLDRRFYTF.

This rearrangement joins TRBV11-3 to TRBJ2-3; tentatively, D is TRBD1 (6 bases). Trimming removed 5 bases from V and 4 bases from J, with 16 bases in between. The CDR3 covers 15 residues. Germline CDR1 reads SGHNT; CDR2 reads YENEEA. CDR3: CASSSIGGVADTQYF. The CDR3 DNA sequence: TGTGCCAGCAGCAGTATAGGGGGAGTGGCAGATACGCAGTATTTT.

This chain connects TRBV18 to TRBJ2-1, with 11 bases lining up with TRBD1. Germline V CDR1 and CDR2: KGHSH, LQKENI. J gave up 3 bases and V 0 bases, and 7 bases lay outside the gene matches. The CDR3 runs 18 residues. The CDR3 reads CASSPPFSGTGGYNEQFF. The CDR3, as DNA: TGTGCCAGCTCACCACCTTTTTCCGGGACAGGGGGCTACAATGAGCAGTTCTTC.

CDR3 loop: CASGSPQGADTEAFF. DNA of the CDR3: TGTGCTAGTGGTTCGCCGCAGGGGGCAGACACTGAAGCTTTCTTT. The rearrangement joins TRBV12-5 to TRBJ1-1; 8 nucleotides agree with TRBD1. This CDR3 is 15 amino acids long. J gave up 3 bases and V 4 bases, and 7 bases lay outside the gene matches. Germline CDR1 LGHNT, CDR2 FRNRAP.

This chain uses TRBV5-1 with TRBJ1-1, with no clear D. The V end lost 2 bases, the J end lost 1 base, and 6 bases lay between the germline ends. Germline-derived CDR1 and CDR2 are SGHRS and YFSETQ. CDR3 length equals 13 residues. The CDR3 spells CASSFTENTEAFF. The CDR3 region has the DNA TGCGCCAGCAGCTTTACTGAGAACACTGAAGCTTTCTTT.

The chain recombines TRBV28 with TRBJ2-7, with 7 bases that match TRBD2. The CDR3 sequence is 16 residues long. The V gene end was trimmed by 3 bases and the J gene end by 0 bases; junction bases not matched to a gene: 8. Germline loops: CDR1 MDHEN, CDR2 SYDVKM. CDR3 DNA: TGTGCCAGCAGTTTTAAGAAAGCGGGGAACTCCTACGAGCAGTACTTC. Its protein product is CASSFKKAGNSYEQYF.

V is TRBV24-1 and J is TRBJ2-2; 7 bases are shared with TRBD2. V was pared by 3 bases and J by 2 bases, with 14 bases of the junction left unmatched. Germline CDR1 reads KGHDR; CDR2 reads SFDVKD. The CDR3 extends over 19 amino acids. CDR3 DNA: TGTGCCACCAGTGATCGACCGGGAGGCCACCCTTTCAACACCGGGGAGCTGTTTTTT. Protein product: CATSDRPGGHPFNTGELFF.